The clone carrying this T cell receptor (beta chain) was recorded only once. Source study methods: Cell counts per sample came from amplifying reference gene primers. Profiling relied on immunoSEQ multiplex PCR, and the TCRdb table lists in-frame clones only, not all of them. The V and J calls and the clone size are those of that table, but D and trimming were determined from the DNA. The table lists approximately 75,000 clones, less than 85% of them singletons. The data are from a study of blood T cell repertoires in COVID-19. For the study at large: Samples taken during acute and convalescent COVID-19 were collected in the United States, Italy and Spain.

This TCR derives from a human donor with acute or convalescent COVID-19. The donor label of this sample is uncertain. The sequencing sample was made of peripheral blood.

The CDR3 sequence is CASSYRAQGGEKLFF. The CDR3 region has the DNA TGTGCCAGCAGTTACAGGGCACAGGGGGGCGAAAAACTGTTTTTT. The gene calls are TRBV6-5 and TRBJ1-4, with TRBD1 matching over 8 bases. V dropped 2 bases and J dropped 8; count of bases not matched to a gene: 7. CDR3 length equals 15 residues. CDR1 is MNHEY, CDR2 SVGAGI, per germline.